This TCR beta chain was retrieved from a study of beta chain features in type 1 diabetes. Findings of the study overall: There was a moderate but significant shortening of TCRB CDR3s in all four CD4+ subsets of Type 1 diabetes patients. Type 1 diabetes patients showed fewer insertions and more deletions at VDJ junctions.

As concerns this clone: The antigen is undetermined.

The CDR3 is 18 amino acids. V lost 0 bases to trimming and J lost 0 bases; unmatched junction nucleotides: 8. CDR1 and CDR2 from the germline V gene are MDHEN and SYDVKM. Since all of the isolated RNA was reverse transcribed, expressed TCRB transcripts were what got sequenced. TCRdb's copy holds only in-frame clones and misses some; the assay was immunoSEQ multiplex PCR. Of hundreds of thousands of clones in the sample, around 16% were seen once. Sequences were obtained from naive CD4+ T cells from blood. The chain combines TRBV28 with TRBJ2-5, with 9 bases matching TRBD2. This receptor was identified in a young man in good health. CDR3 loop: CASSLWSLAGRYQETQYF. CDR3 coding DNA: TGTGCCAGCAGTTTATGGTCGCTAGCGGGGCGATACCAAGAGACCCAGTACTTC.